In this sample, the clone carrying this T cell receptor beta chain turned up many times. Using its own MiXCR run on the 5' RACE reads, TCRdb lists one record per CDR3 protein. The table has 65,000 to 95,000 distinct CDR3 sequences, 4.5% to 6.5% seen once. After removal of 5 bases from V and 5 bases from J, the junction contained 13 bases not matched to a gene. The CDR3 is 16 amino acids. This sample stems from a study of neurological immune-mediated disorders. About the research overall: There were about 34 multiple sclerosis patients; approximately 31 were relapsing-remitting and 3 were secondary progressive.

Sequencing was performed on PBMCs. This receptor was identified in a woman younger than 45 with multiple sclerosis. V is TRBV12-3 or TRBV12-4 and J is TRBJ2-3; 7 bases are a match to TRBD1. The CDR3 nucleotides read TGTGCCAGCAGTATGAGACAGGGCATGACGGGAGATACGCAGTATTTT. It translates to CASSMRQGMTGDTQYF.